This entry describes one T cell receptor beta chain. PCR involved 60 Vbeta and 13 Jbeta primers. Data came from immunoSEQ multiplex PCR; TCRdb stores just in-frame clones and leaves some out. This sample's table reports roughly 150,000 clones. This specimen comes from a study of cytomegalovirus exposure and HLA in healthy donors. The donors comprised healthy bone marrow donors. The clonotype originates from a woman aged 50 to 60 in good health and CMV-seronegative. Sequencing input: PBMCs.

The CDR3 sequence is CASSVGSGGMNTEAFF. CDR3 DNA sequence: TGTGCCAGCAGCGTAGGATCGGGGGGAATGAACACTGAAGCTTTCTTT. This chain uses TRBV9 with TRBJ1-1; possible D gene TRBD1, 5 bases. V dropped 0 bases and J dropped 0 bases, with 12 bases sitting between them. CDR1 is SGDLS and CDR2 is YYNGEE in the germline V gene. This CDR3 has 16 residues.